A single sample gave rise to the 20 T cell receptor beta chains below, sequenced in a study of blood T cells in healthy people across ages. A J-beta primer mix and a sample-barcoded 5' primer were used in a second PCR of roughly 6 to 11 cycles. One entry per CDR3 protein results from TCRdb running MiXCR on the 5' RACE reads. The data show about 700,000 distinct CDR3 sequences, 32% seen once. Sequencing was performed on blood. The receptors derive from an elderly woman in good health.

This clonotype occurred many times. The chain links TRBV9 to TRBJ2-1, with TRBD2 identical over 11 bases. Germline CDR1 SGDLS, CDR2 YYNGEE. CDR3 length: 15 amino acids. V shed 3 bases and J 4 bases; nucleotides not matched to a gene: 3. The CDR3 DNA is TGTGCCAGCAGCGCTAGCGGGAGGCCTTACAATGAGCAGTTCTTC. Its protein product is CASSASGRPYNEQFF.

This clonotype occurred many times. DNA for the CDR3: TGTGCCAGCTCACCCTACGCGACAGGGAGAGGCAATCAGCCCCAGCATTTT. It codes for CASSPYATGRGNQPQHF. The chain combines TRBV18 with TRBJ1-5, with 7 bases aligning to TRBD1. The ends lost 3 bases at V and 2 bases at J; junction bases unmatched: 10. Germline CDR1 and CDR2: KGHSH and LQKENI. This CDR3 region has 17 residues. Filled out from reference TRBV18 and TRBJ1-5, the complete variable domain reads NAGVMQNPRHLVRRRGQEARLRCSPMKGHSHVYWYRQLPEEGLKFMVYLQKENIIDESGMPKERFSAEFPKEGPSILRIQQVVRGDSAAYFCASSPYATGRGNQPQHFGDGTRLSIL.

V gene TRBV20-1 combines with J gene TRBJ2-1, with TRBD1 matching 8 bases. Looked up from germline, CDR1 is DFQATT and CDR2 is SNEGSKA (reference sequence). The CDR3 is made up of 15 amino acids. J was trimmed by 1 base and V by 0 bases; bases with no gene match: 2. CDR3 loop: CSARDNRGSYNEQFF. CDR3 DNA sequence: TGCAGTGCTAGAGATAACAGGGGGTCCTACAATGAGCAGTTCTTC.

This clonotype was counted at least ten times. The chain carries TRBV29-1 and TRBJ2-7, with 8 bases fitting TRBD2. The CDR3 spans 13 residues. V trimming: 7 bases; J trimming: 3 bases; junction bases outside the gene matches: 8. Germline CDR1 and CDR2: SQVTM and ANQGSEA. CDR3 nucleotides: TGCAGCGCGCACCGGGGGGGCAGCTACGAGCAGTACTTC. Encoded protein: CSAHRGGSYEQYF.

This clonotype has ten or more counts. CDR3 nucleotide sequence: TGTGCCAGCAGCTTGGCCAGGGGTGGTTTTGGGTACTTC. It translates to CASSLARGGFGYF. This chain joins TRBV5-6 and TRBJ2-7; D perhaps matches TRBD1 (6 bases). Trimming took off 0 bases at V and 12 bases at J, with 16 bases between the two ends. The length of the CDR3 is 13 residues. Germline V gives CDR1 SGHDT, CDR2 YYEEEE.

This CDR3 reads CAAQGVNTEAFF. CDR3 coding DNA: TGTGCCGCACAGGGGGTAAACACTGAAGCTTTCTTT. The chain links TRBV3-1 to TRBJ1-1; 8 nucleotides align to TRBD1. The CDR3 contains 12 residues. With 11 bases clipped from V and 2 bases from J, the junction kept 4 bases outside the gene matches. The V gene's germline CDR1 is LGHDT and CDR2 YNNKEL (reference sequence).

This clonotype was seen at least ten times. The chain links TRBV12-1 to TRBJ2-5. TRBV12-1 is annotated as a pseudogene. The CDR3 runs 14 residues. CDR3 region: CASSFLGRVETQYF. The CDR3 coding sequence is TGTGCCAGCAGCTTCCTAGGAAGAGTTGAGACCCAGTACTTC.

This clonotype appeared many times. V gene TRBV20-1 combines with J gene TRBJ2-7; 9 bases fit TRBD1. V was pared by 3 bases and J by 7 bases, with 7 bases of the junction left unmatched. The CDR3 runs 13 residues. Germline V gives CDR1 DFQATT, CDR2 SNEGSKA (reference sequence). The CDR3 region has the DNA TGCAGTGCTAGGGGGACAGGGTCCGGAGAGCAGTACTTC. Translated: CSARGTGSGEQYF.

In this sample, this clonotype turned up a few times. The chain recombines TRBV5-1 with TRBJ2-5, with 8 bases lining up with TRBD2. This CDR3 has 15 residues. V shed 4 bases and J 1 base; nucleotides not matched to a gene: 6. Germline V lookup: CDR1 SGHRS, CDR2 YFSETQ. Here the CDR3 DNA reads TGCGCCAGCAGCCCGGGGGGGGTCACCCAAGAGACCCAGTACTTC. Its protein product is CASSPGGVTQETQYF. The variable domain in full, completed from reference TRBV5-1 and TRBJ2-5, reads KAGVTQTPRYLIKTRGQQVTLSCSPISGHRSVSWYQQTPGQGLQFLFEYFSETQRNKGNFPGRFSGRQFSNSRSEMNVSTLELGDSALYLCASSPGGVTQETQYFGPGTRLLVL.

The chain combines TRBV3-1 with TRBJ2-5, with 13 positions matching TRBD2. V lost 0 bases and J lost 11; bases outside the gene matches: 12. Germline V CDR1 and CDR2: LGHDT, YNNKEL (reference sequence). This CDR3 has 17 amino acids. CDR3 nucleotides: TGTGCCAGCAGCCAAGAAACTAGCGGGGGGGCGGGAGATGAGCAGTACTTC. It is translated as CASSQETSGGAGDEQYF.

V is TRBV12-3 or TRBV12-4 and J is TRBJ2-3; TRBD2 might be the D (5 bases). Trimming left V 2 bases short and J 4 bases short, with 13 bases between. The CDR3 is 15 amino acids. The CDR3 DNA reads as TGTGCCAGCAGTTTAAGCGGACTGGGAGCAGATACGCAGTATTTT. Protein product: CASSLSGLGADTQYF.

The chain has TRBV12-3 or TRBV12-4 and TRBJ2-3; D possibly uses TRBD1 or TRBD2 (6 bases each). Trimming took off 6 bases at V and 8 bases at J, with 18 bases between the two ends. The CDR3 consists of 14 residues. The CDR3 DNA sequence: TGTGCCAGCAGCTTCGAGGGGGGAACGGCTACGCAGTATTTT. Protein sequence: CASSFEGGTATQYF.

This clonotype was observed at least ten times. The V call is TRBV20-1, the J call TRBJ2-3; 13 bases fit TRBD2. V was clipped by 7 bases and J by 5 bases; unmatched bases: 9. The length of the CDR3 is 15 residues. Germline V CDR1 and CDR2: DFQATT, SNEGSKA (reference sequence). The CDR3 loop reads CSVPGLAGFIDTQYF. The CDR3 nucleotides read TGCAGTGTCCCGGGACTAGCGGGGTTTATAGATACGCAGTATTTT.

V gene TRBV6-1 combines with J gene TRBJ2-1, with TRBD1 matching 8 bases. There are 12 residues in the CDR3. The germline CDR1 and CDR2 sequences are MNHNS and SASEGT. V gave up 8 bases and J gave up 5 bases; unmatched junction bases: 2. The CDR3 spells CASGQGHNEQFF. For the CDR3, the DNA is TGTGCCAGCGGACAGGGCCACAATGAGCAGTTCTTC.

Concerning this clonotype itself: Since a much larger clone is just one base distant, this may be a read error. V usage is TRBV5-1 and J usage is TRBJ2-7; a weak D match, TRBD2 (5 bases). Germline loops: CDR1 SGHRS, CDR2 YFSETQ. This CDR3 region has 12 residues. Written as DNA, the CDR3 is TGCGCAACCCGAGCGGACTCCAACGAGCAGTACTTC. Encoded protein: CATRADSNEQYF.

This rearrangement joins TRBV6-1 to TRBJ2-5; D is unclear. The germline CDR1 and CDR2 sequences are MNHNS and SASEGT. The CDR3 is 14 residues long. V dropped 1 base and J dropped 5 bases, with 11 bases sitting between them. CDR3 sequence (DNA): TGTGCCAGCAGTGAAGGCTCGGCCCGGGAGACCCAGTACTTC. This translates into CASSEGSARETQYF.

This clonotype came up a few times. The rearrangement links TRBV20-1 to TRBJ2-3, with D possibly being TRBD1 or TRBD2 (5 bases each). V lost 6 bases and J 2 bases, leaving 18 bases between the germline ends. Germline V gene sequence: CDR1 DFQATT, CDR2 SNEGSKA (reference sequence). CDR3 length: 15 amino acids. CDR3 nucleotide sequence: TGCAGTGCGACCCCTTCCCGAGGGGTCACAGATACGCAGTATTTT. Amino acids: CSATPSRGVTDTQYF.

On this clonotype itself: A read error may explain this, as a much larger clone is one base away. The rearrangement joins TRBV5-1 to TRBJ2-5, with 9 bases fitting TRBD2. There are 14 residues in the CDR3. The V gene's germline CDR1 is SGHRS and CDR2 YFSETQ. J gave up 5 bases and V 5 bases, and 7 bases lay outside the gene matches. The DNA of the CDR3 is TGCGCCAGCAGTCTTAGCGGGGGATGGGAGACCCAGTACTTC. This translates into CASSLSGGWETQYF.

In this sample, this clonotype turned up once. V is TRBV27 and J is TRBJ2-7; 8 bases match TRBD1. CDR3 size: 15 residues. Germline lookup yields CDR1 MNHEY and CDR2 SMNVEV (reference sequence). J was trimmed by 4 bases and V by 5 bases; bases with no gene match: 10. CDR3 nucleotides: TGTGCCAGCAGTCCGAGGACAGGGTCTATGTACGAGCAGTACTTC. Protein sequence: CASSPRTGSMYEQYF.

This clonotype appeared many times. The CDR3 nucleotides are TGTGCCAGCAGCCATAGGACTAGCAAGGCAGATACGCAGTATTTT. This sequence encodes CASSHRTSKADTQYF. The chain has TRBV7-8 and TRBJ2-3, with 8 bases that match TRBD2. V was pared by 5 bases and J by 4 bases, with 8 bases of the junction left unmatched. There are 15 residues in the CDR3. Per germline, CDR1 SGHVS and CDR2 FQNEAQ.